This T cell receptor (beta chain) was sequenced for a study of Graves' ophthalmopathy and Graves' hyperthyroidism. With regard to this clonotype: What it binds is not known.

Being free of ophthalmopathy for 18 months of follow-up defined stable hyperthyroidism. Clinical symptoms, serum thyroxine, TRAb, thyroid ultrasound and orbital computed tomography were relied on for diagnosis. The authors amplified TCR beta CDR3 regions, and they did so from RNA transcripts for repertoire sequencing. HTBI primers were used in a first-round RT-PCR, which preceded a second-round multiplex PCR. From the multiplex PCR reads, TCRdb called clonotypes with MiXCR, one entry per CDR3 protein. In the table there are hundreds of thousands of distinct CDR3 sequences, approximately 21% of which are singletons. Germline V gene data show CDR1 as SNHLY and CDR2 as FYNNEI. V lost 1 base and J lost 1; bases outside the gene matches: 7. The CDR3 extends over 18 amino acids. Regarding the study as a whole: The authors also found most expanded thyroid clonotypes above 0.001 frequency in blood.

The source is a woman younger than 35 with stable Graves' hyperthyroidism. The rearrangement joins TRBV2 to TRBJ1-6, with 7 bases matching TRBD1. Source material: peripheral blood. The CDR3 region has the DNA TGTGCCAGCAGTGAAGGACAGGGTGGGGGATCCTATAATTCACCCCTCCACTTT. Amino acids: CASSEGQGGGSYNSPLHF.